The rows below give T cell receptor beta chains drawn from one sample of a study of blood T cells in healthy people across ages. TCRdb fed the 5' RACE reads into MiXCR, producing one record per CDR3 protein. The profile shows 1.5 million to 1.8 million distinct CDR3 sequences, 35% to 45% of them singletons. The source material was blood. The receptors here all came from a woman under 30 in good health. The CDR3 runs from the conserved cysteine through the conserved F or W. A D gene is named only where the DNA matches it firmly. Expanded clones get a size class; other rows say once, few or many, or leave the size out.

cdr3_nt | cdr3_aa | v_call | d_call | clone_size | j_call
TGTGCCAGCAGCTCGTTGGGTAGCGGAACTAGCACAGATACGCAGTATTTT | CASSSLGSGTSTDTQYF | TRBV7-3 | . | few | TRBJ2-3
TGTGCCACCAGTGATTTCGGCAGGGACAATGAGCAGTTCTTC | CATSDFGRDNEQFF | TRBV24-1 | . | . | TRBJ2-1
TGCGCCAGCAGCCTTCACGACGGTGAGCAGTTCTTC | CASSLHDGEQFF | TRBV4-1 | . | few | TRBJ2-1
TGTGCCAGCCATAGGACCTACAGGGCGGTTAATGGCTACACCTTC | CASHRTYRAVNGYTF | TRBV2 | . | . | TRBJ1-2
TGTGCCAGCAGCCCCGGGGGTCTTGAGCAACTGTTTTTT | CASSPGGLEQLFF | TRBV7-9 | . | . | TRBJ1-4
TGCGCCAGCAGCATGGGACAGGTGACTTCACCCCTCCACTTT | CASSMGQVTSPLHF | TRBV5-1 | TRBD1 | few | TRBJ1-6
TGCAGCGTGACACACCCGAACACCGGGGAGCTGTTTTTT | CSVTHPNTGELFF | TRBV29-1 | . | . | TRBJ2-2
TGTGCCAGCAGCGTAGTACGGGGCGGATTCGGGGACACTGAAGCTTTCTTT | CASSVVRGGFGDTEAFF | TRBV9 | . | . | TRBJ1-1
TGCGCCAGCAGCTTACCCGAAAGAGACTATGGCTACACCTTC | CASSLPERDYGYTF | TRBV5-1 | . | many | TRBJ1-2
TGCGCCAGCAGCGGAACAGGGGGCGGTGCTGAAAAACTGTTTTTT | CASSGTGGGAEKLFF | TRBV5-1 | TRBD1 | . | TRBJ1-4
TGTGCCAGCTCTCTAGACAGTGTATCCTACGAGAAGTACTTC | CASSLDSVSYEKYF | TRBV6-2/TRBV6-3 | . | . | TRBJ2-7
TGTGCCAGCAGTTCCCAGGGACTAGCGGGACACAATGAGCAGTTCTTC | CASSSQGLAGHNEQFF | TRBV28 | TRBD2 | . | TRBJ2-1
TGCGCCAGCAGCCAAGGTGGCGACAGTACCTACGAGCAGTACTTC | CASSQGGDSTYEQYF | TRBV4-3 | . | few | TRBJ2-7
TGCAGTGCTAGAGGGGGTTGGAATTCACCCCTCCACTTT | CSARGGWNSPLHF | TRBV20-1 | . | few | TRBJ1-6
TGTGCCAGCAGTTATTTGGGACAGACAACGGAGACCCAGTACTTC | CASSYLGQTTETQYF | TRBV6-2/TRBV6-3 | TRBD1 | . | TRBJ2-5
TGTGCCAGCAGCCAAGATATAGCGGGGACCTACGAGCAGTACTTC | CASSQDIAGTYEQYF | TRBV14 | TRBD2 | few | TRBJ2-7
TGTGCCAGCACTGGGGACGACACTGAAGCTTTCTTT | CASTGDDTEAFF | TRBV6-2/TRBV6-3 | . | few | TRBJ1-1
TGCGCCAGCAGCTCGACCACGCTTGAGGGCACCTACGAGCAGTACTTC | CASSSTTLEGTYEQYF | TRBV5-1 | . | . | TRBJ2-7
TGTGCCAGCAGCCCACCGGGACTAGGGGGCGATGAGCAGTTCTTC | CASSPPGLGGDEQFF | TRBV3-1 | . | few | TRBJ2-1
TGTGCCATCAGTGAGTCTATGAACAGCGGAGTGAGTAAAGCTTTCTTT | CAISESMNSGVSKAFF | TRBV10-3 | . | . | TRBJ1-1
TGCGCCAGCAGCCAAGATGCCAGCGTGGGCTACGAGCAGTACTTC | CASSQDASVGYEQYF | TRBV4-3 | . | once | TRBJ2-7
TGTGCCAGCAGTGAAACCGGGAGTTCACCCCTCCACTTT | CASSETGSSPLHF | TRBV25-1 | . | . | TRBJ1-6
TGTGCCAGCACCCGGGATATGGTCCGCACTGAAGCTTTCTTT | CASTRDMVRTEAFF | TRBV7-2 | . | . | TRBJ1-1
TGTGCCAGCAGCTTTCGGACTAGCGGGAGGTCCTACAATGAGCAGTACTTC | CASSFRTSGRSYNEQYF | TRBV7-8 | TRBD2 | . | TRBJ2-7
TGTGCCAGCAGCCAAGGCCAGCGGGGGGGCAAAGATACGCAGTATTTT | CASSQGQRGGKDTQYF | TRBV3-1 | TRBD2 | few | TRBJ2-3
TGTGCCAGCAGCCAAGACGGGACGGGTAAAGACAACACCATATATTTT | CASSQDGTGKDNTIYF | TRBV4-2 | . | . | TRBJ1-3
TGTGCCAGCTCCTACCTACCAGATACGCAGTATTTT | CASSYLPDTQYF | TRBV6-2/TRBV6-3 | . | many | TRBJ2-3
TGTGCCAGCAGGCTGGACGAGATGAGTTACAATGAGCAGTTCTTC | CASRLDEMSYNEQFF | TRBV2 | . | few | TRBJ2-1
TGTGCCAGCACCGGGACAGGTAATCAGCCCCAGCATTTT | CASTGTGNQPQHF | TRBV12-3/TRBV12-4 | TRBD1 | . | TRBJ1-5
TGTGCCAGCAGCCAAGCGAGGCGGGGGGGCTACAATGAGCAGTTCTTC | CASSQARRGGYNEQFF | TRBV4-2 | TRBD2 | . | TRBJ2-1
TGTGCCAGCAGTTTGCAGGGGCTCTACAATGAGCAGTTCTTC | CASSLQGLYNEQFF | TRBV27 | . | many | TRBJ2-1
TGTGCCCGTGCGAGACAGGGGCACTATGGCTACACCTTC | CARARQGHYGYTF | TRBV2 | TRBD1 | . | TRBJ1-2
TGTGCCAGCTGGCCGACAGTCTCCTACAATGAGCAGTTCTTC | CASWPTVSYNEQFF | TRBV6-2/TRBV6-3 | . | . | TRBJ2-1
TGTGCCAGCAGCGTAGTTGTCGGGGGCGAGCAGTACTTC | CASSVVVGGEQYF | TRBV9 | . | . | TRBJ2-7
TGCAGCGTTGAGAGGGGACAGGGCTATGGCTACACCTTC | CSVERGQGYGYTF | TRBV29-1 | TRBD1 | few | TRBJ1-2
TGTGCCAGCAGCCTGTGGACAGGGGATAGTTCGGATACGCAGTATTTT | CASSLWTGDSSDTQYF | TRBV6-6 | TRBD1 | . | TRBJ2-3
TGTGCCAGCAAAAGGGCGGCAGAGTATGGCTACACCTTC | CASKRAAEYGYTF | TRBV6-5 | . | . | TRBJ1-2
TGTGCCAGCAGAGAGGGACAGGGGCCCTCCTACGAGCAGTACTTC | CASREGQGPSYEQYF | TRBV27 | TRBD1 | . | TRBJ2-7
TGCGCCAGCAGCTTGTCCGGGACAGGGTCCTACAATGAGCAGTACTTC | CASSLSGTGSYNEQYF | TRBV5-1 | TRBD1 | . | TRBJ2-4
TGCAGTGCTTCGCCGGCCCTGAGTTCACCCCTCCACTTT | CSASPALSSPLHF | TRBV20-1 | . | few | TRBJ1-6
TGTGCCAGCAGCGTAAGGACAGATACCTACAATGAGCAGTTCTTC | CASSVRTDTYNEQFF | TRBV9 | . | . | TRBJ2-1
TGTGCCAGCAGCTTATCCGTGTGGACTGAAGCTTTCTTT | CASSLSVWTEAFF | TRBV11-2 | . | . | TRBJ1-1
TGCAGCATCTGGTGGGAGGGCGAGACCCAGTACTTC | CSIWWEGETQYF | TRBV29-1 | TRBD2 | . | TRBJ2-5
TGCAGTGCTTCGGACAGGGGAGGCACAGATACGCAGTATTTT | CSASDRGGTDTQYF | TRBV20-1 | TRBD1 | . | TRBJ2-3
TGTGCCAGCAGCGAGTTTACAGCTATGAACACTGAAGCTTTCTTT | CASSEFTAMNTEAFF | TRBV7-3 | . | few | TRBJ1-1
TGTGCCAGCAACCACGGACTGGTGGATGAGCAGTTCTTC | CASNHGLVDEQFF | TRBV6-6 | . | few | TRBJ2-1
TGTGCCATCAGTGATGTAGACGACTCCTACGAGCAGTACTTC | CAISDVDDSYEQYF | TRBV10-3 | . | few | TRBJ2-7
TGTGCCAAAGAGGCTGGACAGGGTGACAATGAGCAGTACTTC | CAKEAGQGDNEQYF | TRBV2 | TRBD1 | . | TRBJ2-5
TGTGCCATCACCCCTGGGGGACATGAGCAGTTCTTC | CAITPGGHEQFF | TRBV10-3 | . | many | TRBJ2-1
TGTGCCAGCCTGACCGGGACAGGATACAATGAGCAGTTCTTC | CASLTGTGYNEQFF | TRBV27 | TRBD1 | . | TRBJ2-1
TGTGCCAGCAGCTTAGGTATAGGGGCCGAGCAGTACTTC | CASSLGIGAEQYF | TRBV11-2 | . | . | TRBJ2-7
TGTGCCAGCAGTTACGTTCGGCAGGGCCCCTACGAGCAGTACTTC | CASSYVRQGPYEQYF | TRBV6-5 | . | . | TRBJ2-7
TGTACCAGCAGCCAAGCGCGGGCGGGCTCCTACGAGCAGTACTTC | CTSSQARAGSYEQYF | TRBV3-1 | . | . | TRBJ2-7
TGTGCCAGCAGTACCACCCCTAGCGGGAGGGCAAATACGCAGTATTTT | CASSTTPSGRANTQYF | TRBV12-3/TRBV12-4 | TRBD2 | . | TRBJ2-3
TGTGCCAGCAGCCGCGCCAACAGGATAGAGCAGTACTTC | CASSRANRIEQYF | TRBV7-2 | . | . | TRBJ2-4
TGTGCCAGCAACTACAGGGGCGAGACCCAGTACTTC | CASNYRGETQYF | TRBV6-5 | TRBD1 | many | TRBJ2-5
TGCAGCGTAGTTACTAGTGAAGCTTTCTTT | CSVVTSEAFF | TRBV29-1 | . | few | TRBJ1-1
TGCAGTGCTTCTTACAGGGCCTCCGAGCAGTACTTC | CSASYRASEQYF | TRBV20-1 | . | . | TRBJ2-7
TGTGCCTGGAGTGGAGGACTACTAAGGAATGAGCAGTTCTTC | CAWSGGLLRNEQFF | TRBV30 | . | few | TRBJ2-1
TGCAGTGCTAGGGCGGGGGCGGTTAATGAAAAACTGTTTTTT | CSARAGAVNEKLFF | TRBV20-1 | . | few | TRBJ1-4